This paragraph reports one TCR beta chain. The source of the sample is a study of cytomegalovirus exposure and HLA in healthy donors. It was with 60 Vbeta and 13 Jbeta primers that the PCR ran. The protocol was immunoSEQ multiplex PCR, while the TCRdb copy is restricted to in-frame clones and leaves out a portion. The sample lists 140,000 or so clones, 84% occurring once. Trimming stripped 10 bases from V and 0 bases from J, with 13 bases between. The CDR3 covers 13 residues. CDR1 and CDR2 (germline): MNHEY, SMNVEV (reference sequence). V gene TRBV27 combines with J gene TRBJ2-7, with D possibly being TRBD1 (5 bases). Material for sequencing was PBMCs. The receptor's source is a boy aged 2 to 10 in good health and CMV-seronegative. CDR3 DNA: TGTGCCACCAGAACAGGTTACTCCTACGAGCAGTACTTC. Translated, it gives CATRTGYSYEQYF.